This is a list of T cell receptor beta chains from one sample in a study of blood T cells in healthy people across ages. Using its own MiXCR run on the 5' RACE reads, TCRdb lists one record per CDR3 protein. The sample lists 1,300,000 or so distinct CDR3 sequences, 55% to 75% seen once, with about 6.3% in the top ten. Sequencing was performed on blood. All receptors come from a man younger than 35 in good health. The CDR3 runs from the conserved cysteine through the conserved F or W. The order of the fields is V gene, D gene, clone size, J gene, CDR3 protein, CDR3 DNA. A D gene is named only where the DNA matches it firmly. Clone size is not always given. Where it is, it says once, few, many or a class for expanded clones.

TRBV5-1,NA,NA,TRBJ2-3,CASSPARTDTQYF,TGCGCCAGCAGCCCCGCCCGCACAGATACGCAGTATTTT
TRBV6-2/TRBV6-3,NA,NA,TRBJ1-5,CASSDRRNQPQHF,TGTGCCAGCAGTGACCGTCGTAATCAGCCCCAGCATTTT
TRBV6-1,NA,NA,TRBJ1-1,CASRARPVEMNTEAFF,TGTGCCAGCAGGGCCCGACCGGTAGAGATGAACACTGAAGCTTTCTTT
TRBV2,NA,few,TRBJ1-2,CASSDWAGVTRGYTF,TGTGCCAGCAGTGATTGGGCAGGGGTTACACGCGGCTACACCTTC
TRBV27,TRBD2,NA,TRBJ2-3,CASSLTGGPPDTQYF,TGTGCCAGCAGTCTCACGGGGGGGCCCCCAGATACGCAGTATTTT
TRBV2,NA,NA,TRBJ2-3,CASFGLYGASLYTQYF,TGTGCCAGCTTTGGACTTTACGGGGCTAGTCTATATACGCAGTATTTT
TRBV11-2,TRBD1,NA,TRBJ2-7,CASSLVGRSGTDYEQYF,TGTGCCAGCAGCTTAGTGGGGCGTAGTGGGACAGACTACGAGCAGTACTTC
TRBV10-1,NA,NA,TRBJ2-7,CASSESTGSYEQYF,TGCGCCAGCAGTGAGTCTACAGGTTCCTACGAGCAGTACTTC
TRBV4-3,NA,few,TRBJ1-2,CASSQDRGSQSFYGYTF,TGCGCCAGCAGCCAAGACCGGGGATCCCAGTCCTTCTATGGCTACACCTTC
TRBV29-1,NA,NA,TRBJ2-2,CSVEAATGSVGELFF,TGCAGCGTTGAAGCCGCAACAGGGTCGGTCGGGGAGCTGTTTTTT
TRBV27,TRBD1,NA,TRBJ1-1,CASSRDSEGIEAFF,TGTGCCAGCAGTCGGGACAGTGAGGGGATTGAAGCTTTCTTT
TRBV2,NA,NA,TRBJ2-4,CASSSSLQYF,TGTGCCAGCAGTTCGTCCCTGCAGTACTTC
TRBV3-1,NA,NA,TRBJ2-4,CASSQGWPNIQYF,TGTGCCAGCAGCCAGGGATGGCCAAACATTCAGTACTTC
TRBV3-1,TRBD1,NA,TRBJ1-4,CASSQGQGAGNEKLFF,TGTGCCAGCAGCCAAGGACAGGGGGCCGGTAATGAAAAACTGTTTTTT
TRBV5-1,NA,NA,TRBJ2-2,CASSLYHGELFF,TGCGCCAGCTCCCTTTACCACGGGGAGCTGTTTTTT
TRBV28,NA,NA,TRBJ1-2,CASSFVATRGGYTF,TGTGCCAGCAGTTTTGTTGCTACCAGGGGAGGCTACACCTTC
TRBV12-3/TRBV12-4,NA,NA,TRBJ1-2,CASSLLPGTPYGHTF,TGTGCCAGCAGTTTACTGCCCGGGACCCCCTATGGCCACACCTTC
TRBV20-1,TRBD2,once,TRBJ2-5,CSATRTSGGPQPIATQYF,TGCAGTGCCACCCGGACTAGCGGGGGCCCGCAACCAATAGCGACCCAGTACTTC
TRBV4-3,NA,NA,TRBJ1-5,CASSQGREFGNQPQHF,TGCGCCAGCAGCCAAGGTCGGGAGTTCGGCAATCAGCCCCAGCATTTT
TRBV4-1,NA,NA,TRBJ2-3,CASSLLYEGTDTQYF,TGCGCCAGCAGCCTACTGTATGAGGGAACAGATACGCAGTATTTT
TRBV14,NA,NA,TRBJ1-6,CASSQGTDRYNSPLHF,TGTGCCAGCAGCCAAGGGACTGATCGTTATAATTCACCCCTCCACTTT
TRBV27,TRBD1,few,TRBJ2-7,CASSPFRGRNEQYF,TGTGCCAGCAGCCCCTTCAGGGGGCGAAACGAGCAGTACTTC
TRBV20-1,NA,NA,TRBJ2-7,CSATTGPSSYEQYF,TGCAGTGCAACAACAGGACCGAGCTCCTACGAGCAGTACTTC
TRBV7-2,TRBD1,NA,TRBJ1-2,CASSRHTGGYGYTF,TGTGCCAGCAGCCGTCATACAGGGGGTTATGGCTACACCTTC
TRBV6-6,NA,NA,TRBJ2-7,CASSYSIHEQYF,TGTGCCAGCAGTTACTCGATTCACGAGCAGTACTTC
TRBV5-1,NA,few,TRBJ2-7,CASSLVQGINYEQYF,TGCGCCAGCAGCTTGGTCCAGGGAATAAACTACGAGCAGTACTTC
TRBV27,NA,few,TRBJ2-7,CASSSPRAYEQYF,TGTGCCAGCAGTTCGCCCCGGGCCTACGAGCAGTACTTC
TRBV10-1,TRBD1,NA,TRBJ2-4,CASSESGGRVDIQYF,TGCGCCAGCAGTGAATCAGGGGGTAGGGTAGACATTCAGTACTTC
TRBV7-9,NA,NA,TRBJ1-6,CASSSDEVSNSPLHF,TGTGCCAGCAGCTCAGATGAGGTTTCTAATTCACCCCTCCACTTT
TRBV5-1,TRBD2,NA,TRBJ2-1,CASSYTLATLDDEQFF,TGCGCCAGCAGCTACACACTAGCGACCCTAGACGATGAGCAGTTCTTC
TRBV9,TRBD2,NA,TRBJ2-5,CASSVSAGGLETQYF,TGTGCCAGCAGCGTGTCAGCGGGAGGTTTGGAGACCCAGTACTTC
TRBV4-1,NA,NA,TRBJ2-5,CASSQQQGVQETQYF,TGCGCCAGCAGCCAACAACAGGGAGTCCAAGAGACCCAGTACTTC
TRBV4-3,NA,few,TRBJ2-7,CASSQDLVQLERYEQYF,TGCGCCAGCAGCCAAGATCTTGTGCAATTAGAGAGATACGAGCAGTACTTC
TRBV9,NA,few,TRBJ2-4,CASSVGEAADRLAKNIQYF,TGTGCCAGCAGCGTAGGAGAGGCAGCCGACAGATTAGCCAAAAACATTCAGTACTTC
TRBV6-1,TRBD1,NA,TRBJ1-6,CASSEYAQGDRPLHF,TGTGCCAGCAGTGAATATGCACAGGGGGACCGACCCCTCCACTTT
TRBV7-2,NA,NA,TRBJ2-3,CAIRVTDTQYF,TGTGCCATTCGGGTCACCGATACGCAGTATTTT
TRBV29-1,TRBD2,few,TRBJ2-4,CSVVRLRTSGLAKNIQYF,TGCAGCGTTGTCCGCCTTAGGACTAGCGGACTAGCCAAAAACATTCAGTACTTC
TRBV4-2,NA,few,TRBJ1-2,CASSQDAREGYTF,TGTGCCAGCAGCCAAGATGCCAGGGAAGGCTACACCTTC
TRBV4-2,NA,few,TRBJ2-2,CASSQDQGAVGELFF,TGTGCCAGCAGCCAAGATCAGGGTGCGGTGGGGGAGCTGTTTTTT
TRBV6-2/TRBV6-3,NA,NA,TRBJ2-7,CASSYKLEQYF,TGTGCCAGCAGTTACAAGCTTGAGCAGTACTTC
TRBV5-1,NA,few,TRBJ2-3,CASSLRWARPGNTDTQYF,TGCGCCAGCAGCTTGAGGTGGGCCAGGCCGGGTAACACAGATACGCAGTATTTT
TRBV4-1,NA,NA,TRBJ1-4,CASSHLRTTNEKLFF,TGCGCCAGCAGCCACCTGAGGACAACTAATGAAAAACTGTTTTTT
TRBV4-3,NA,many,TRBJ2-3,CASSQDWRAPTDTQYF,TGCGCCAGCAGCCAAGATTGGAGGGCACCCACAGATACGCAGTATTTT
TRBV4-3,NA,NA,TRBJ1-3,CASSQDTEGSSGNTIYF,TGCGCCAGCAGCCAAGATACCGAGGGAAGTTCTGGAAACACCATATATTTT
TRBV5-1,NA,NA,TRBJ2-7,CASSPWGGEQYF,TGCGCCAGCAGCCCTTGGGGAGGCGAGCAGTACTTC
TRBV2,TRBD1,NA,TRBJ2-6,CATGQGLSGANVLTF,TGTGCCACGGGACAGGGACTCTCTGGGGCCAACGTCCTGACTTTC
TRBV20-1,NA,NA,TRBJ2-1,CSASGLFSSYNEQFF,TGCAGTGCATCGGGACTCTTCAGCTCCTACAATGAGCAGTTCTTC
TRBV7-9,NA,NA,TRBJ1-1,CASSLLIMTGGDTEAFF,TGTGCCAGCAGCTTACTGATCATGACAGGAGGGGACACTGAAGCTTTCTTT
TRBV3-1,NA,NA,TRBJ2-1,CASSQEGTYGNEQFF,TGTGCCAGCAGCCAGGAGGGCACTTACGGGAATGAGCAGTTCTTC
TRBV7-2,TRBD1,NA,TRBJ1-2,CASSRTGWAGNYGYTF,TGTGCCAGCAGCCGGACAGGGTGGGCGGGGAACTATGGCTACACCTTC
TRBV6-6,NA,few,TRBJ1-2,CASSYQQGDYGYTF,TGTGCCAGCAGTTACCAACAGGGCGACTATGGCTACACCTTC
TRBV29-1,TRBD1,NA,TRBJ2-3,CSVEITGVAAPDTQYF,TGCAGCGTTGAAATAACAGGGGTGGCGGCCCCAGATACGCAGTATTTT
TRBV28,NA,NA,TRBJ2-4,CASSASGTPRDQYF,TGTGCCAGCAGTGCCTCCGGGACCCCAAGGGATCAGTACTTC
TRBV4-1,NA,few,TRBJ2-6,CASSQAPGANVLTF,TGCGCCAGCAGCCAAGCCCCGGGGGCCAACGTCCTGACTTTC
TRBV7-8,NA,NA,TRBJ2-2,CASNRQLGNTGELFF,TGTGCCAGCAACAGACAGCTAGGGAACACCGGGGAGCTGTTTTTT
TRBV13,TRBD1,few,TRBJ2-4,CASSLTGGQGLAKNIQYF,TGTGCCAGCAGCCTTACCGGGGGACAGGGGTTAGCCAAAAACATTCAGTACTTC
TRBV30,NA,NA,TRBJ1-6,CAWMGVYNSPLHF,TGTGCCTGGATGGGGGTTTACAATTCACCCCTCCACTTT
TRBV4-3,NA,NA,TRBJ2-7,CASSQDRSAFSYEQYF,TGCGCCAGCAGCCAAGATCGAAGCGCCTTCTCCTACGAGCAGTACTTC
TRBV6-5,NA,NA,TRBJ2-7,CASRAFRGTQFYEQYF,TGTGCCAGCAGAGCCTTCCGTGGGACACAGTTTTACGAGCAGTACTTC
TRBV12-3/TRBV12-4,NA,few,TRBJ1-1,CASRLGAGDLSYTEAFF,TGTGCCAGCAGACTGGGTGCCGGGGACCTCTCCTACACTGAAGCTTTCTTT